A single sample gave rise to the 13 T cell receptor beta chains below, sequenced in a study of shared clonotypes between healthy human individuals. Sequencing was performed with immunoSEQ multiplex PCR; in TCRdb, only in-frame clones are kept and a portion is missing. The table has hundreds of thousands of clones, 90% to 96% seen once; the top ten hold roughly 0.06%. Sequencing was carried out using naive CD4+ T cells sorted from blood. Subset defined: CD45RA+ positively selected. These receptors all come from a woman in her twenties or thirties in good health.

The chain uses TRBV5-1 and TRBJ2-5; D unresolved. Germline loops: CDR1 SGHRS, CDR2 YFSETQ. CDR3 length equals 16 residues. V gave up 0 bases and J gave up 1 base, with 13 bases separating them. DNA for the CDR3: TGCGCCAGCAGCTTGGTAGGTGAGCCTCTCCAAGAGACCCAGTACTTC. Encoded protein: CASSLVGEPLQETQYF.

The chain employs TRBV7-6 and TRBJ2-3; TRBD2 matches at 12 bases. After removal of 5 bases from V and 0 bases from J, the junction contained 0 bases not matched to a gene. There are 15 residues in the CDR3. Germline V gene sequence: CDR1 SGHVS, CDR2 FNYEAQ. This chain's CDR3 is CASSTSGRSTDTQYF. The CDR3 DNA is TGTGCCAGCAGCACTAGCGGGAGGAGCACAGATACGCAGTATTTT.

The CDR3 DNA reads as TGTGCCAGCACCTATGAGTCCAGGGGGGGTTACAATGAGCAGTTCTTC. This encodes CASTYESRGGYNEQFF. The J gene is TRBJ2-1, the V gene TRBV28; perhaps D is TRBD1 or TRBD2 (7 bases each). Germline V gives CDR1 MDHEN, CDR2 SYDVKM. The CDR3 contains 16 residues. V dropped 7 bases and J dropped 4 bases, with 20 bases sitting between them. Using reference TRBV28 and TRBJ2-1 for the parts outside the CDR3, the full variable domain is DVKVTQSSRYLVKRTGEKVFLECVQDMDHENMFWYRQDPGLGLRLIYFSYDVKMKEKGDIPEGYSVSREKKERFSLILESASTNQTSMYLCASTYESRGGYNEQFFGPGTRLTVL.

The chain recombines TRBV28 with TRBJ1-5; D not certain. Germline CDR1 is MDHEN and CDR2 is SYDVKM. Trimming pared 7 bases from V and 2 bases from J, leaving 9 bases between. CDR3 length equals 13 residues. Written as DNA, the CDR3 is TGTGCCAGCAAGGAGAGGGGCAATCAGCCCCAGCATTTT. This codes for CASKERGNQPQHF.

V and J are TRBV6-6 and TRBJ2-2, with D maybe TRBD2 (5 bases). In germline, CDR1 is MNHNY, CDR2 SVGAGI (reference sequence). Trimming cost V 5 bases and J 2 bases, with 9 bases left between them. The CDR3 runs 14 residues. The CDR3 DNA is TGTGCCAGCAGTGTCGACTACAACACCGGGGAGCTGTTTTTT. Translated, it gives CASSVDYNTGELFF.

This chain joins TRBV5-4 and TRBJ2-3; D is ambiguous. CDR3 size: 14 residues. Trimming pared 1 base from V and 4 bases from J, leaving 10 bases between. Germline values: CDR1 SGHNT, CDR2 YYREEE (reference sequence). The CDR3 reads CASSLLLQADTQYF. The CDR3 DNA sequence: TGTGCCAGCAGCTTGCTTCTGCAGGCAGATACGCAGTATTTT. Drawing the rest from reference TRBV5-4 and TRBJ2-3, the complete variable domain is ETGVTQSPTHLIKTRGQQVTLRCSSQSGHNTVSWYQQALGQGPQFIFQYYREEENGRGNFPPRFSGLQFPNYSSELNVNALELDDSALYLCASSLLLQADTQYFGPGTRLTVL.

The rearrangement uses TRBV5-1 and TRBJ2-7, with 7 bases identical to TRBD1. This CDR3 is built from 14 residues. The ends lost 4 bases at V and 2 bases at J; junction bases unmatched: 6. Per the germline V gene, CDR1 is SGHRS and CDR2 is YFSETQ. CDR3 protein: CASSLETGPYEQYF. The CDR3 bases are TGCGCCAGCAGCCTAGAGACAGGGCCCTACGAGCAGTACTTC.

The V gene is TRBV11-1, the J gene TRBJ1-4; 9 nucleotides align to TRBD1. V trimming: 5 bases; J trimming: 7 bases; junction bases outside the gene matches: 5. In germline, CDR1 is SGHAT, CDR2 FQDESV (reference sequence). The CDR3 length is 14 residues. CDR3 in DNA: TGTGCCAGCAGCACCAGACAGGGGGTTGAAAAACTGTTTTTT. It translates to CASSTRQGVEKLFF.

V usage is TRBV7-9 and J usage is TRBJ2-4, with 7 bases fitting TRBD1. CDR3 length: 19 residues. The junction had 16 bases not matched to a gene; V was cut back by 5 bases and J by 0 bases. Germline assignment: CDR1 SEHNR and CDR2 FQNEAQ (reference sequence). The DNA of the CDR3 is TGTGCCAGCAGCGGGACGGAAAAGACAGGGACCCTAGCCAAAAACATTCAGTACTTC. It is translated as CASSGTEKTGTLAKNIQYF.

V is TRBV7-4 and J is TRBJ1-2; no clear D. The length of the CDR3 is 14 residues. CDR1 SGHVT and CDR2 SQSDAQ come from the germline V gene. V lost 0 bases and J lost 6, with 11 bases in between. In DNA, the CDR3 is TGTGCCAGCAGCTTAGCCGACTTAACCCATGGCTACACCTTC. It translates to CASSLADLTHGYTF. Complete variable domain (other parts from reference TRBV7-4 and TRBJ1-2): GAGVSQSPRYKVAKRGRDVALRCDSISGHVTLYWYRQTLGQGSEVLTYSQSDAQRDKSGRPSGRFSAERPERSVSTLKIQRTEQGDSAVYLCASSLADLTHGYTFGSGTRLTVV.

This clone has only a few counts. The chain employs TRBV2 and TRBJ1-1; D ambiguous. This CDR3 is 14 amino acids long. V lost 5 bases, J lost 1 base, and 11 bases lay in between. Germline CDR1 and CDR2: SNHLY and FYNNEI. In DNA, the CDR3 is TGTGCCAGCAGTCGTCGACGGGGGAACACTGAAGCTTTCTTT. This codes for CASSRRRGNTEAFF.

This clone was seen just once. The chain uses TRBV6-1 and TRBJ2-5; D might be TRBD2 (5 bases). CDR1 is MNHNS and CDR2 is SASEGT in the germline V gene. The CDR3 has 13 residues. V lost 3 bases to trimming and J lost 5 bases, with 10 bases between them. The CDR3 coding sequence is TGTGCCAGCAGTGATATTAGCGTGGAGACCCAGTACTTC. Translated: CASSDISVETQYF.

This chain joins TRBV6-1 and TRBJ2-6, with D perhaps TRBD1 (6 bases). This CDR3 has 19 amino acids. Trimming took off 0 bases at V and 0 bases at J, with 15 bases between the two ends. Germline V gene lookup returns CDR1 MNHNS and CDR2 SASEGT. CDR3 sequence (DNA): TGTGCCAGCAGTGAAGCTCCGGGACACCTGAGCTCTGGGGCCAACGTCCTGACTTTC. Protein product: CASSEAPGHLSSGANVLTF.